A selection of T cell receptor beta chains follows, all from one sample in a study of beta chain features in type 1 diabetes. Here immunoSEQ multiplex PCR was the method, and the copy in TCRdb shows in-frame clones only, minus some. The sample contains 160,000 or so clones, approximately 8.4% of which appear only once. The sample taken for sequencing was central memory CD4+ T cells from blood. All receptors come from a woman younger than 30 in good health. CDR3s include the opening cysteine and the closing phenylalanine or tryptophan. Fields, in order: V gene, D gene, J gene, clone size, CDR3 DNA, CDR3 protein. D genes are given only for firm matches. Clone size is stated in some rows and not others, as once, few, many or a class when expanded.

>TRBV14|TRBD1|TRBJ2-1|few
TGTGCCAGCAGCCTCACACGGGACAGCTACAATGAGCAGTTCTTC
CASSLTRDSYNEQFF
>TRBV5-1|TRBD2|TRBJ2-1|NA
TGCGCCAGCAGCTTGGAGACTAGCGGTTACTACAATGAGCAGTTCTTC
CASSLETSGYYNEQFF
>TRBV18|TRBD1|TRBJ1-2|NA
TGTGCCAGCTCACCTTCGCCGGACAGGGGGAAAGGCTACACCTTC
CASSPSPDRGKGYTF
>TRBV30|TRBD1|TRBJ1-2|few
TGTGCCTGGAGTAATATAGGGGGCGTGAACTATGGCTACACCTTC
CAWSNIGGVNYGYTF
>TRBV11-3|TRBD2|TRBJ2-3|NA
TGTGCCAGCAGCAGACTAGCGGGAGGGCTCACAGATACGCAGTATTTT
CASSRLAGGLTDTQYF
>TRBV7-2|NA|TRBJ2-7|NA
TGTGCCAGCAGCTTAAGTTCAGGGTTATGGGCCTACGAGCAGTACTTC
CASSLSSGLWAYEQYF
>TRBV4-1|TRBD1|TRBJ2-1|NA
TGCGCCAGCAGCCAAGAAAGTCAGGGGGCGAAGCAGTTCTTC
CASSQESQGAKQFF
>TRBV25-1|TRBD1|TRBJ1-6|NA
TGTGCCAGCAGTGAAGCGACAGGGGCCAATTCACCCCTCCACTTT
CASSEATGANSPLHF
>TRBV7-9|TRBD1|TRBJ2-1|few
TGTGCCAGCAGACAGATAGGTAGGGGACAGGCCAACAATGAGCAGTTCTTC
CASRQIGRGQANNEQFF
>TRBV6-5|NA|TRBJ2-1|once
TGTGCCAGCAGTTACCAGGCGGGCTCCTACAATGAGCAGTTCTTC
CASSYQAGSYNEQFF
>TRBV6-5|NA|TRBJ2-5|few
TGTGCCAGCAGTTCCCAATTGTCAGAGACCCAGTACTTC
CASSSQLSETQYF
>TRBV29-1|TRBD1|TRBJ1-2|few
TGCAGCGGCCAGGGGGATCCGGATGGCTACACCTTC
CSGQGDPDGYTF
>TRBV7-9|NA|TRBJ1-6|few
TGTGCCGTCCCGGACCGGGACACTTCAAATTCACCCCTCCACTTT
CAVPDRDTSNSPLHF
>TRBV7-9|TRBD2|TRBJ2-3|NA
TGTGCCAGCAGCTCGGAGCGGGGAAGGGATACGCAGTATTTT
CASSSERGRDTQYF
>TRBV2|NA|TRBJ2-7|NA
TGTGCCAGCAGTATTCAGAGGATCTACGAGCAGTACTTC
CASSIQRIYEQYF
>TRBV10-3|TRBD1|TRBJ1-4|few
TGTGCCATCAGCCCAAGACAGGGCGACCAGGTTGAAAAACTGTTTTTT
CAISPRQGDQVEKLFF
>TRBV15|TRBD1|TRBJ1-2|NA
TGTGCCACCAGCAGAGCGGGCGGGACAGGGACGATGGATGGCTACACCTTC
CATSRAGGTGTMDGYTF
>TRBV18|TRBD1|TRBJ1-2|NA
TGTGCCAGCCAAGAGGGACAGGACTATGGCTACACCTTC
CASQEGQDYGYTF
>TRBV30|NA|TRBJ2-5|NA
TGTGCCTGGAACAGGGAACAAGAGACCCAGTACTTC
CAWNREQETQYF
>TRBV20-1|NA|TRBJ2-5|NA
TGCAGTGCTAGGTCCGGGGAGACCCAGTACTTC
CSARSGETQYF
>TRBV18|NA|TRBJ1-2|NA
TGTGCCAGCTCACCTTCTGGACAGCGACCATCTGGCTACACCTTC
CASSPSGQRPSGYTF
>TRBV29-1|TRBD2|TRBJ2-1|NA
TGCAGCGTTCTTGGGACTAGCGGGGGTTGGGTGGTCGGTGAGCAGTTCTTC
CSVLGTSGGWVVGEQFF
>TRBV27|NA|TRBJ1-6|few
TGTGCCAGCAGTATCTTCCAGGGGTCCTATAATTCACCCCTCCACTTT
CASSIFQGSYNSPLHF
>TRBV9|NA|TRBJ1-4|NA
TGTGCCAGCAGCGTAGGTGGGGGGACGGGGAATGAAAAACTGTTTTTT
CASSVGGGTGNEKLFF